This passage covers 2 T cell receptor beta chains from one sample sequenced in a study of blood T cell repertoires in COVID-19 (dated by TCRdb to between 2020 and 2021). The receptor library was made with the immunoSEQ multiplex PCR assay. TCRdb mirrors the immuneACCESS table, restricted to in-frame sequences. Some clones are absent from its copies; in checked studies, under half trace to an unresolved V gene, and the reason for the others is unknown. The sample table records a few hundred thousand clones; approximately 92% of these occur just once. In total, the top ten clones hold 15% to 20% of the sample. The source material was PBMCs or T cells enriched from blood (not recorded which). These receptors were obtained from a woman aged 25 to 39 who had recovered from COVID-19.

This clone occurred once. The rearrangement links TRBV5-8 to TRBJ1-1; TRBD1 might be the D (5 bases). Trimming took off 4 bases at V and 12 bases at J, with 16 bases between the two ends. This CDR3 is 12 amino acids long. CDR1 is SGHTS and CDR2 is YDEGEE in the germline V gene. The CDR3: CASSGSQGVTFF. CDR3 nucleotide sequence: TGTGCCAGCAGCGGAAGTCAGGGTGTAACTTTCTTT.

The rearrangement uses TRBV11-2 and TRBJ1-2, with 8 bases aligning to TRBD1. This CDR3 is 15 amino acids long. V lost 2 bases, J lost 3 bases, and 5 bases stayed unmatched. CDR1 and CDR2 (germline): SGHAT, FQNNGV. CDR3 DNA sequence: TGTGCCAGCAGCTTAATGGGGACAGGCCACTATGGCTACACCTTC. Its translation: CASSLMGTGHYGYTF.